The present T cell receptor beta chain was sequenced within a study of human T cells and chemical hapten exposure. Each CDR3 protein gets one entry after TCRdb re-called the RACE reads with MiXCR. The sample shows 150,000 to 200,000 distinct CDR3 sequences, roughly 15% of them seen only once. The sample's time point: patch test 1, 2 weeks after DPC sensitization. Treatment in this sample: therapeutic diphenylcyclopropenone sensitization with weekly scalp DPC. Germline loops: CDR1 MDHEN, CDR2 SYDVKM. The CDR3 has 16 amino acids. V lost 6 bases, J lost 8 bases, and 13 bases stayed unmatched. Study-level points and caveats: Healthy individuals' immune responses may differ from those of donors, who had alopecia.

Points on this clonotype: The target antigen is unknown.

The source is a woman aged 30 to 39 with alopecia areata. Some clones in this sample may be carry-over from other donors' samples. V is TRBV28 and J is TRBJ1-5; TRBD1 matches at 10 bases. The specimen comprised whole blood, sampled in connection with sensitization to the hapten diphenylcyclopropenone (DPC). In DNA, the CDR3 is TGTGCCAGCAGGCTACTCGGGACAGGGGTTCATGAGCCCCAGCATTTT. Its protein product is CASRLLGTGVHEPQHF.